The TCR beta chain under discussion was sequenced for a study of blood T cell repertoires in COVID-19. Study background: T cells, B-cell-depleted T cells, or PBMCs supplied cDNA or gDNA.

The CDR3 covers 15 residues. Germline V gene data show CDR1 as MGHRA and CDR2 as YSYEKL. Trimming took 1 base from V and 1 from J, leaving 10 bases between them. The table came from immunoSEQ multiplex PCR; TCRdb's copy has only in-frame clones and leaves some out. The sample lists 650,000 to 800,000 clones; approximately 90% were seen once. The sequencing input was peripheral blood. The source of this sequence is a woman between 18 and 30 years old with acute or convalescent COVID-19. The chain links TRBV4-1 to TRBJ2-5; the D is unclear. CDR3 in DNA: TGCGCCAGCAGCCAAGTCATGGCAGTCCAAGAGACCCAGTACTTC. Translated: CASSQVMAVQETQYF.